This T cell receptor (beta chain) was observed in a study of T cells after yellow fever vaccination. In this sample, this clonotype turned up many times. Its specificity is unknown. Study-wide results and caveats: The secondary response was weaker, and its peak arrived faster, on day 5 versus 15. The bulk population could contribute abundant contaminating clonotypes to FACS-sorted repertoires. Subsequent to the booster, the majority of primary-vaccination clones reappeared (around 95% CD4, roughly 90% CD8).

TCR cDNA was made by 5'RACE template switching, adding a universal primer site and UMIs. TCRdb re-called the 5' RACE reads through MiXCR, storing one row per CDR3 protein. Found here are around 320,000 distinct CDR3 sequences, approximately 10% of them singletons; the top ten hold about 3%. Germline values: CDR1 DFQATT, CDR2 SNEGSKA (reference sequence). The CDR3 has 8 amino acids. J is TRBJ2-1 and V is TRBV20-1; no definite D call. The material sequenced was CD4+ T cells sorted from PBMCs, taken 5 days after the yellow fever booster vaccination. The TCR sequence derives from a man between 18 and 35 years old who received the YFV17D yellow fever vaccine. The CDR3 bases are TGCAGGATCAATGAGCAGTTCTTC. This encodes CRINEQFF.